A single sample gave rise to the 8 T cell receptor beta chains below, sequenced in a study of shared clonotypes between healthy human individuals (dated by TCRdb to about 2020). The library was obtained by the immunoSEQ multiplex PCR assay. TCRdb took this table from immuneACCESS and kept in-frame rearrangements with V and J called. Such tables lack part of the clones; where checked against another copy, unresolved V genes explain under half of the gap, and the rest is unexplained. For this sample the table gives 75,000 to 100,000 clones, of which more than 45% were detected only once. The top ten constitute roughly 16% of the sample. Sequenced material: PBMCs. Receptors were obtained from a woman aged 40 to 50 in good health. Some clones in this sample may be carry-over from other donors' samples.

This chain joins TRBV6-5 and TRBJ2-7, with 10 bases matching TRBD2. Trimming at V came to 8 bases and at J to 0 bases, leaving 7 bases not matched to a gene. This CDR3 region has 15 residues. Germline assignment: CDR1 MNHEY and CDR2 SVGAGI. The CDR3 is CASAQVAGGSYEQYF. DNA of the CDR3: TGTGCCAGCGCGCAGGTAGCGGGAGGCTCCTACGAGCAGTACTTC.

The CDR3 sequence: CASGRDTPPYEQYF. CDR3 bases: TGTGCCAGCGGGAGGGACACACCGCCCTACGAGCAGTACTTC. The chain links TRBV7-2 to TRBJ2-7; perhaps TRBD2 as D (7 bases). Per germline, CDR1 SGHTA and CDR2 FQGNSA. The CDR3 totals 14 residues. With 8 bases removed from V and 2 bases from J, the gap between germline ends came to 16 bases. Together with reference TRBV7-2 and TRBJ2-7, the CDR3 gives the full variable domain: GAGVSQSPSNKVTEKGKDVELRCDPISGHTALYWYRQSLGQGLEFLIYFQGNSAPDKSGLPSDRFSAERTGGSVSTLTIQRTQQEDSAVYLCASGRDTPPYEQYFGPGTRLTVT.

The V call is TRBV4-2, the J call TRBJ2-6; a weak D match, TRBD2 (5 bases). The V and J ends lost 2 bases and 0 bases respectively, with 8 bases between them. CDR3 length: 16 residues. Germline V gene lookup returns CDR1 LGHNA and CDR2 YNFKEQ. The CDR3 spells CASSQNSGSGANVLTF. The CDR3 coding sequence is TGTGCCAGCAGCCAAAACAGCGGCTCTGGGGCCAACGTCCTGACTTTC.

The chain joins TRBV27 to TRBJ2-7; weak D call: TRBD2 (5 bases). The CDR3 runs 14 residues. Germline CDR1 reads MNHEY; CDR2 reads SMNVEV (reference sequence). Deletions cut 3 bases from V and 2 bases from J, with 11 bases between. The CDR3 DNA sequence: TGTGCCAGCAGTTTGGGAGTCTATCCCTACGAGCAGTACTTC. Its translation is CASSLGVYPYEQYF.

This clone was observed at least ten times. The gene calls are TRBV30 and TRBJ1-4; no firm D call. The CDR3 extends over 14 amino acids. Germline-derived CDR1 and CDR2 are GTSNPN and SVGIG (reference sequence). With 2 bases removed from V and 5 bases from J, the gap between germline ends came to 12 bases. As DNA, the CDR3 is TGTGCCTGGAGTCAGGCATTCCTCAATGAAAAACTGTTTTTT. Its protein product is CAWSQAFLNEKLFF.

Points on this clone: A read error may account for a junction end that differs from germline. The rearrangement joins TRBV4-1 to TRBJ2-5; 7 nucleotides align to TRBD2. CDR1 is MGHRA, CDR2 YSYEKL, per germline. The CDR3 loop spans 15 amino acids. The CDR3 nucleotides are TGTGCCAGCAGCGATGGGGGGGTTGGTGGGGAGACCCAGTACTTC. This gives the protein CASSDGGVGGETQYF.

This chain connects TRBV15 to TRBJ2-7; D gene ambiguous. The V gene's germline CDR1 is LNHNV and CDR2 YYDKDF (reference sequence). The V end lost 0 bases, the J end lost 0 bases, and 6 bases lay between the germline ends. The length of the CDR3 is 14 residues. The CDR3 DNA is TGTGCCACCAGCAGAGATGGACGCTCCTACGAGCAGTACTTC. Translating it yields CATSRDGRSYEQYF.

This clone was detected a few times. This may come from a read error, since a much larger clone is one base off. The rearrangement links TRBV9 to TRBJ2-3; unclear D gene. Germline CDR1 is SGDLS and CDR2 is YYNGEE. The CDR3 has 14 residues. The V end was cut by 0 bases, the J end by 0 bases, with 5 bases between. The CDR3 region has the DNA TGTGCCAGCAGCGTAGACGGGAGCACAGATACGCAGTATTTT. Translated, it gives CASSVDGSTDTQYF.